This TCR beta chain appears in the sequencing data of a study of low-dose radiotherapy and immunotherapy resistance in tumors. Study-level information: Cohort 1 was treated with 0.5 Gy per fraction at 2-week intervals, amounting to 6.5 Gy overall. With cycle 1 day 1 as the start, patients took oral aspirin 300 mg daily for four cycles.

Alpha and beta chains were covered, as first-strand cDNA relied on TRAV- and TRBV-specific primers. For amplifying TCRs, the PCR ran for 20 to 25 cycles with Phusion, which was used together with a constant-region primer and the adapter on the V primers. TCRdb ran MiXCR on the reads and lists one entry per CDR3 protein. This table has 30,000 to 50,000 distinct CDR3 sequences, 25% to 40% appearing once. Concerning this clonotype: This probably arose from a read error, given a far larger clone one base away.

Germline CDR1 is PRHDT and CDR2 is FYEKMQ (reference sequence). The CDR3 has 14 amino acids. Time point: before trial treatment. The sample here was PBMCs, taken before treatment. The chain recombines TRBV13 with TRBJ2-7; 8 bases are a match to TRBD1. This clonotype originated in a male donor with gallbladder cancer. CDR3 bases: TGTCCCAGCAGTTCGACAGGGGCGTCCCGAGAGCAGTACTTC. It codes for CPSSSTGASREQYF.